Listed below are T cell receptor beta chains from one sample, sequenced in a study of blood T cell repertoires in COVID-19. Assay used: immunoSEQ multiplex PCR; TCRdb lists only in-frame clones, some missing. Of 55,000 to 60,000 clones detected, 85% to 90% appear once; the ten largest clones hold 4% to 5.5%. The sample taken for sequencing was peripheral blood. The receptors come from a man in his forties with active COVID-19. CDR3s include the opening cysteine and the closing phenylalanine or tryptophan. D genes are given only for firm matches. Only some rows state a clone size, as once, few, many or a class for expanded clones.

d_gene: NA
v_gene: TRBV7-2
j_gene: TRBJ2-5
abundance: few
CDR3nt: TGTGCCAGCAGCTTAGGTGTGGCAGGTCCCCACCAAGAGACCCAGTACTTC
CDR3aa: CASSLGVAGPHQETQYF

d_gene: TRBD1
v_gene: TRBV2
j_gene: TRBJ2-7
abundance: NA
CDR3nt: TGTGCCAGCACCGGGACAGAGTTACTGTACGAGCAGTACTTC
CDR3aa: CASTGTELLYEQYF

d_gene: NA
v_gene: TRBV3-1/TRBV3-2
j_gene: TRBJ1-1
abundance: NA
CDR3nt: TGTGCCAGCAGCCAAGGGAGAAACACTGAAGCTTTCTTT
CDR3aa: CASSQGRNTEAFF

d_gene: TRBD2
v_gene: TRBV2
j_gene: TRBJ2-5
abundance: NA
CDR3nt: TGTGCCAGCTGCGATAACACCCTAGCGGGAGGGCCGGAGACCCAGTACTTC
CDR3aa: CASCDNTLAGGPETQYF

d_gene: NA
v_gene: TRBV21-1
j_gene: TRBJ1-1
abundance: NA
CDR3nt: TGTGCCAGCAGCAAAGCCAGATTGACAGGGTCTAACACTGAAGCTTTCTTT
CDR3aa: CASSKARLTGSNTEAFF

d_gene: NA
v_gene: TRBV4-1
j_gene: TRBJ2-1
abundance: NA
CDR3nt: TGCGCCAGCAGTCCCTTACAGGGCAATGAGCAGTTCTTC
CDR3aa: CASSPLQGNEQFF

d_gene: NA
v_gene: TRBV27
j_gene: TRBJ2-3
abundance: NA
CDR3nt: TGTGCCAGCAGTTTATTCCCCGGCGGATGGGATACGCAGTATTTT
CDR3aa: CASSLFPGGWDTQYF

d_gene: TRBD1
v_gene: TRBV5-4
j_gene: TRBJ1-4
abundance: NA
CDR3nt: TGTGCCAGCAGCCACTCGGGACAGGGTTATGAAAAACTGTTTTTT
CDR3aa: CASSHSGQGYEKLFF

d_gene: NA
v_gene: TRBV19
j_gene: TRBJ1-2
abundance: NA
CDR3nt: TGTGCCAGTAGTATAGGGCACGGGAACTATGGCTACACCTTC
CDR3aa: CASSIGHGNYGYTF

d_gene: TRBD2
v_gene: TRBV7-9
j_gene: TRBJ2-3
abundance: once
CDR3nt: TGTGCCAGCAGCTTCCCCGCGGGAGAGGCAGATACGCAGTATTTT
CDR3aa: CASSFPAGEADTQYF

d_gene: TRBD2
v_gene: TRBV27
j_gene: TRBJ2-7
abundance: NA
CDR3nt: TGTGCCAGCAGTTTACAGGCGGGGGGTTTCTACGAGCAGTACTTC
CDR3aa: CASSLQAGGFYEQYF

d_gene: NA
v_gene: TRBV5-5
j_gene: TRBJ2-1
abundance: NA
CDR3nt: TGTGCCAGCAGCTTGGAGACTAACTCTTACAATGAGCAGTTCTTC
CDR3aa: CASSLETNSYNEQFF

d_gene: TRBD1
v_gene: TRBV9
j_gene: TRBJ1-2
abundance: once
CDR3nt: TGTGCCAGCAGCAAAACCGGGACAGGGAATGGCTACACCTTC
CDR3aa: CASSKTGTGNGYTF

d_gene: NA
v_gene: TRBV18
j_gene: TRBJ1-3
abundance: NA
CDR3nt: TGTGCCAGCTCACTTGACTACTCCTATCCAAACACCATATATTTT
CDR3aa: CASSLDYSYPNTIYF

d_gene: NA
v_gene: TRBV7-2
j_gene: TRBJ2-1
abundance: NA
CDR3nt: TGTGCCAGCAGTAGAGCCCGAACTAGCTACAATGAGCAGTTCTTC
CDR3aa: CASSRARTSYNEQFF

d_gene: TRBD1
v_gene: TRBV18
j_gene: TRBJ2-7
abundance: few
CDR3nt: TGTGCCAGCTCACCTCCCGGGACAGGGGCCCTCTACGAGCAGTACTTC
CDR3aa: CASSPPGTGALYEQYF

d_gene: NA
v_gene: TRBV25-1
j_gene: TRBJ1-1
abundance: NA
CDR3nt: TGTGCCAGCAGGATCGCGTTGAACACTGAAGCTTTCTTT
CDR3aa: CASRIALNTEAFF

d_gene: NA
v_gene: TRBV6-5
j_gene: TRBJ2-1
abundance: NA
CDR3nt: TGTGCCAGCCAACCGGAACTACAGGCCTACAATGAGCAGTTCTTC
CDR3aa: CASQPELQAYNEQFF

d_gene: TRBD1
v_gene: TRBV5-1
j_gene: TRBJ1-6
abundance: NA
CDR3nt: TGCGCCAGCAGCGACTTACAGGGGACACCCCTCCACTTT
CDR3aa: CASSDLQGTPLHF

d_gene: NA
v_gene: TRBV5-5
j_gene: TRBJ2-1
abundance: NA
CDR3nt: TGTGCCAGCAGCTTGGGACAGGTCCACAATGAGCAGTTCTTC
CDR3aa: CASSLGQVHNEQFF

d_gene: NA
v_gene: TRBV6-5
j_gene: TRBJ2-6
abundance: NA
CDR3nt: TGTGCCAGCACCTCTCGAGGTCGTGGGGCCAACGTCCTGACTTTC
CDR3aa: CASTSRGRGANVLTF

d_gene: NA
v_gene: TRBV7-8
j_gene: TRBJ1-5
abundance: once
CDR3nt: TGTGCCAGCAGCTCCCAAGGGGGGGGTAGCAATCAGCCCCAGCATTTT
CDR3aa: CASSSQGGGSNQPQHF

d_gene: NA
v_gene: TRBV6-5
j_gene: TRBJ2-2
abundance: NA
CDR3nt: TGTGCCAGCAGCCGGGGGACCGCGAACACCGGGGAGCTGTTTTTT
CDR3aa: CASSRGTANTGELFF

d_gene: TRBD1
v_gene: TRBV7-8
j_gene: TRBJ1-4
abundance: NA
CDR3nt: TGTGCCAGCAGCTTAGAAGGGACAGGGGATGAAAAACTGTTTTTT
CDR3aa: CASSLEGTGDEKLFF

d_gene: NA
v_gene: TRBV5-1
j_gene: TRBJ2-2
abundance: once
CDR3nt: TGCGCCAGCAGCTTCTTACGCAGGGAGAACACCGGGGAGCTGTTTTTT
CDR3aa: CASSFLRRENTGELFF

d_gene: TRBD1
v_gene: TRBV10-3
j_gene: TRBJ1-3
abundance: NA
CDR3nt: TGTGCCCTCGGGACAGGGAGCTCTGGAAACACCATATATTTT
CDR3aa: CALGTGSSGNTIYF

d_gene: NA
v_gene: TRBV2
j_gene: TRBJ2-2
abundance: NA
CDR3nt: TGTGCCAGCCGGAGGATAGCCGGGGAGCTGTTTTTT
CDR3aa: CASRRIAGELFF

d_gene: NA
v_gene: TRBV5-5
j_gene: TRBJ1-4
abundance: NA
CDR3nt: TGTGCCAGCAGCTTCCGGTTTCGGACTAATGAAAAACTGTTTTTT
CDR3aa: CASSFRFRTNEKLFF

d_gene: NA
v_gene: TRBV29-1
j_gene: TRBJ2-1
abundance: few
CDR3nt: TGCAGCGTTGGTGGAGGTGAGCAGTTCTTC
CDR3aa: CSVGGGEQFF

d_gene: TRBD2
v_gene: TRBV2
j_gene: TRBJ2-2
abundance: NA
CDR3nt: TGTGCCAGCAGTGAGGGGCTACTAGCGGGATCGACCGGGGAGCTGTTTTTT
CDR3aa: CASSEGLLAGSTGELFF

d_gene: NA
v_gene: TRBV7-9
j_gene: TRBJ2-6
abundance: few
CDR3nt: TGTGCCAGCAGCTCAGGGACTGCCCTGGTCCGGGCCAACGTCCTGACTTTC
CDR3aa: CASSSGTALVRANVLTF

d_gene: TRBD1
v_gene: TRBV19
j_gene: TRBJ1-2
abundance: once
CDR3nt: TGTGCCAGTAGTACCGACAGGGGTAATCTCTATGGCTACACCTTC
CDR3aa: CASSTDRGNLYGYTF

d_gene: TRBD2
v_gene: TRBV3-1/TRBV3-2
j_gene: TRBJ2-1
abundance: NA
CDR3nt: TGTGCCAGCAGCTCCCCGGGACTAGCGTCTTACAATGAGCAGTTCTTC
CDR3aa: CASSSPGLASYNEQFF

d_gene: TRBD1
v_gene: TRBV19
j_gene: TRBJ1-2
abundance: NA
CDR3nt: TGTGCCAGTAGGAGGACAGGAGGGGTCCTAAATGGCTACACCTTC
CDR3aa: CASRRTGGVLNGYTF

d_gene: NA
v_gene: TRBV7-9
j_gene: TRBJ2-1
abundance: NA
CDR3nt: TGTGCCAGCAGCCCCCACTTCAACCCCCACAATGAGCAGTTCTTC
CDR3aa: CASSPHFNPHNEQFF

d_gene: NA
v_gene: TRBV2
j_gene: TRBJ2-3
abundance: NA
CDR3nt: TGTGCAATTGGGGCCTCCTTGACAGATACGCAGTATTTT
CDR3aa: CAIGASLTDTQYF

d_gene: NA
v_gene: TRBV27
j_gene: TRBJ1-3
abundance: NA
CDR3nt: TGTGCCAGCAGTTTCCAAAACTCTGGAAACACCATATATTTT
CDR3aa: CASSFQNSGNTIYF

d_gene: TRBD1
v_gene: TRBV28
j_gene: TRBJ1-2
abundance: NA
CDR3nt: TGTGCCAGCAGTTGGGCAGGGGGCCGTTCTGCTGGCTACACCTTC
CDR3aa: CASSWAGGRSAGYTF

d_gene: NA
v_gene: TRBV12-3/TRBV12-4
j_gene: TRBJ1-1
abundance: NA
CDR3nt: TGTGCCAGTGCGTTGGCCGGAGTCGAAGCTTTCTTT
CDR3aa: CASALAGVEAFF

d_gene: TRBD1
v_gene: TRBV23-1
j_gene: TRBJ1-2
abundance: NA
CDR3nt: TGCGCCAGCAGTCGACCCTACCGAGACAGGGACTTTAAGGGCTACACCTTC
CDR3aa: CASSRPYRDRDFKGYTF

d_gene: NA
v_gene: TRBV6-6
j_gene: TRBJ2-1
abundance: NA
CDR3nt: TGTGCCAGCAGCCTCGGACTGCCCTCCTACAATGAGCAGTTCTTC
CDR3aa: CASSLGLPSYNEQFF

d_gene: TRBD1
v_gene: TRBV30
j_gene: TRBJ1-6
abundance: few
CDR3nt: TGTGCCTGGAGGACGGACAGGGGCGGTTCACCCCTCCACTTT
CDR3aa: CAWRTDRGGSPLHF

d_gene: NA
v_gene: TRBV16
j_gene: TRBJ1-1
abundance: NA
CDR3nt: TGTGCCAGCAGCCAAAGACTCCCCTTGGCAGCTTTCTTT
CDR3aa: CASSQRLPLAAFF

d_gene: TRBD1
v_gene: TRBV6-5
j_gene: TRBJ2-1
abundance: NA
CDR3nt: TGTGCCAGCAGTCTGGGACAGGGCAATGAGCAGTTCTTC
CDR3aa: CASSLGQGNEQFF